The rows below give T cell receptor beta chains drawn from one sample of a study of T cells in Graves' hyperthyroidism and ophthalmopathy. TCRdb recomputed calls from the multiplex PCR reads with MiXCR, one row per CDR3 protein. The sample comprises approximately 520,000 distinct CDR3 sequences, about a fifth of which are singletons, and approximately 25% rests with the top ten. Specimen: blood. All receptors come from a man aged 18 to 35 with Graves' hyperthyroidism. CDR3s include the opening cysteine and the closing phenylalanine or tryptophan. A D gene is named only where the DNA matches it firmly. Some rows have no size entry. The others give once, few or many, or a class for an expanded clone.

clone_size d_call j_call v_call cdr3_aa cdr3_nt
NA TRBD2 TRBJ2-7 TRBV7-3 CASSFQAGDYEQYF TGTGCCAGCAGCTTCCAAGCGGGGGACTACGAGCAGTACTTC
many NA TRBJ1-3 TRBV12-3/TRBV12-4 CASGRDPNSGNTIYF TGTGCCAGCGGCCGGGACCCCAACTCTGGAAACACCATATATTTT
many NA TRBJ2-7 TRBV7-3 CASSDSGTTAYEQYF TGTGCCAGCAGCGACTCCGGGACAACCGCCTACGAGCAGTACTTC
NA TRBD1 TRBJ1-6 TRBV15 CATSRDLTGNRSF TGTGCCACCAGCAGAGATCTGACAGGGAACAGAAGCTTT
few NA TRBJ1-5 TRBV12-5 CASGLGPSNQPQHF TGTGCTAGTGGTTTGGGGCCTAGCAATCAGCCCCAGCATTTT
many NA TRBJ1-1 TRBV30 CAWTVRPDTEAFF TGTGCCTGGACCGTTAGACCCGACACTGAAGCTTTCTTT
many NA TRBJ2-5 TRBV10-3 CAISAETQYF TGTGCCATCAGTGCGGAGACCCAGTACTTC
NA TRBD1 TRBJ1-3 TRBV11-2 CASSPRQGPAYGNTIYF TGTGCCAGCAGCCCCAGACAGGGCCCGGCGTATGGAAACACCATATATTTT
NA TRBD1 TRBJ1-1 TRBV28 CASSLQGARGYTEAFF TGTGCCAGCAGTTTACAGGGGGCGCGTGGGTACACTGAAGCTTTCTTT
many NA TRBJ1-1 TRBV12-3/TRBV12-4 CASRTPRFHGDTEAFF TGTGCCAGCAGGACCCCCAGATTTCATGGAGACACTGAAGCTTTCTTT
few NA TRBJ1-5 TRBV20-1 CSARVLTGMGPQHF TGCAGTGCTAGAGTGCTTACAGGGATGGGGCCCCAGCATTTT
many NA TRBJ2-7 TRBV14 CASSQLQGGRFAYEQYF TGTGCCAGCAGCCAACTCCAAGGGGGGCGTTTCGCCTACGAGCAGTACTTC
many NA TRBJ1-1 TRBV5-5 CASSLGDTPRGAFF TGTGCCAGCAGCTTAGGGGACACACCGAGGGGAGCTTTCTTT
many NA TRBJ1-5 TRBV19 CASSAGFRVDQPQHF TGTGCCAGTAGTGCTGGGTTCCGGGTGGATCAGCCCCAGCATTTT
NA NA TRBJ1-2 TRBV13 CASFRAGTYGNYGYTF TGTGCCAGCTTTAGAGCGGGGACGTACGGTAACTATGGCTACACCTTC
many NA TRBJ1-2 TRBV4-2 CASSQGAAERDYGYTF TGTGCCAGCAGCCAAGGGGCAGCGGAGCGGGACTATGGCTACACCTTC
NA NA TRBJ2-2 TRBV30 CAWSVGGGPGELFF TGTGCCTGGAGTGTAGGAGGGGGCCCCGGGGAGCTGTTTTTT
many TRBD1 TRBJ2-7 TRBV6-5 CASRPTGGGYEQYF TGTGCCAGCAGACCGACAGGGGGAGGCTACGAGCAGTACTTC
many NA TRBJ1-2 TRBV15 CATSPKEDGRSYTF TGTGCCACCAGCCCCAAAGAAGACGGTCGAAGCTACACCTTC
many NA TRBJ2-7 TRBV6-1 CASSPEFDTRLYEQYF TGTGCCAGCAGTCCCGAATTCGACACGAGACTTTACGAGCAGTACTTC
few NA TRBJ2-4 TRBV20-1 CSARRILRGNIQYF TGCAGTGCTAGACGTATCCTCAGGGGTAACATTCAGTACTTC
many TRBD1 TRBJ1-1 TRBV24-1 CATRQGQGDSEAFF TGTGCCACCAGACAGGGACAGGGCGACAGTGAAGCTTTCTTT
few NA TRBJ1-1 TRBV6-1 CASRLNRRAVNTEAFF TGTGCCAGCAGGCTTAATAGGCGGGCTGTGAACACTGAAGCTTTCTTT
many TRBD1 TRBJ1-2 TRBV7-9 CASSPGDRLNYGYTF TGTGCCAGCAGCCCAGGGGACAGGCTAAACTATGGCTACACCTTC
many NA TRBJ1-1 TRBV6-5 CASPAGLTKEAFF TGTGCCAGCCCGGCAGGGCTCACAAAGGAAGCTTTCTTT
many NA TRBJ2-2 TRBV5-1 CASSLGSYTGELFF TGCGCCAGCAGCTTGGGATCCTACACCGGGGAGCTGTTTTTT
NA TRBD1 TRBJ2-7 TRBV30 CAWSETGEHEQYF TGTGCCTGGAGTGAAACAGGGGAGCACGAGCAGTACTTC
NA NA TRBJ1-1 TRBV6-5 CASSYVTVAAGTEAFF TGTGCCAGCAGTTACGTGACAGTGGCAGCGGGCACTGAAGCTTTCTTT
NA NA TRBJ2-7 TRBV4-1 CASSSIRDLSYEQYF TGCGCCAGCAGCTCGATCCGGGACCTCTCCTACGAGCAGTACTTC
few TRBD1 TRBJ2-7 TRBV2 CASRGQVPYEQYF TGTGCCAGCAGAGGACAGGTTCCCTACGAGCAGTACTTC
few NA TRBJ1-5 TRBV20-1 CSASSGFSNQPQHF TGCAGTGCTAGTTCGGGATTTAGCAATCAGCCCCAGCATTTT
few NA TRBJ1-5 TRBV2 CASRRRLGSNQPQHF TGTGCCAGCAGGAGGAGATTAGGTAGCAATCAGCCCCAGCATTTT
NA NA TRBJ2-7 TRBV2 CARSDVAGYEQYF TGTGCCAGGAGTGACGTGGCGGGGTACGAGCAGTACTTC
few TRBD1 TRBJ1-2 TRBV19 CASSIEIGTGQVGYTF TGTGCCAGTAGTATAGAGATCGGGACAGGGCAAGTTGGCTACACCTTC
once TRBD1 TRBJ2-5 TRBV20-1 CSALTGGQETQYF TGCAGTGCATTGACAGGGGGCCAAGAGACCCAGTACTTC
many TRBD1 TRBJ1-3 TRBV15 CATSGQGSFGNTIYF TGTGCCACCAGCGGACAGGGGTCGTTCGGAAACACCATATATTTT
many NA TRBJ1-5 TRBV6-4 CASREKWQSYQPQHF TGTGCCAGCAGGGAGAAGTGGCAGTCGTATCAGCCCCAGCATTTT
many NA TRBJ1-2 TRBV10-3 CAILAADNYGYTF TGTGCCATCCTCGCGGCTGACAACTATGGCTACACCTTC
many NA TRBJ1-5 TRBV7-8 CASSLWGIEPQHF TGTGCCAGCAGCTTATGGGGGATTGAGCCCCAGCATTTT
NA TRBD2 TRBJ2-5 TRBV28 CASSLAGASGGAEETQYF TGTGCCAGCAGTTTAGCCGGGGCTAGCGGGGGGGCTGAGGAGACCCAGTACTTC